This TCR beta chain comes out of a study of persistence of HIV-infected CD4 T cells. Study-level results: CMV- and Gag-responding cells had lower TCRbeta richness than CD3/CD28-responding cells.

Comment on this clone: As yet, its antigen is unknown.

This was the immunoSEQ version 4 assay in survey mode. The protocol was immunoSEQ multiplex PCR, while the TCRdb copy is restricted to in-frame clones and leaves out a portion. The sample lists about 33,000 clones, roughly 82% occurring once. Stimulation used 10 ug/mL lysate from CMV-infected fibroblasts. Sorted nonresponding memory CD4+ T cells were CD40L-negative, CD69-negative, CD45RO-high. This TCR derives from an adult man with HIV who was CMV-seropositive. This sample comprised CD4+ T cells sorted from PBMCs after approximately 20-hour stimulation, obtained from a patient who received antiretroviral therapy.

CDR3: CASGKAGYEQYF. DNA for the CDR3: TGTGCCAGCGGGAAAGCAGGCTACGAGCAGTACTTC. The rearrangement links TRBV2 to TRBJ2-7; D ambiguous. The CDR3 runs to 12 residues. In germline, CDR1 is SNHLY, CDR2 FYNNEI. V gave up 8 bases and J gave up 3 bases, with 11 bases separating them.